These T cell receptor beta chains were read from a single sample in a study of blood T cell repertoires in COVID-19. Sequenced by immunoSEQ multiplex PCR; TCRdb stores in-frame clones only, minus some. The sample consists of 350,000 to 550,000 clones, about 90% of them appearing once. The sample was PBMCs or T cells enriched from blood (not recorded which). The source of these receptors is a woman younger than 35 with acute COVID-19. CDR3s include the opening cysteine and the closing phenylalanine or tryptophan. Fields, in order: CDR3 protein, CDR3 DNA, V gene, CDR3 length, J gene, D gene, clone size. A D gene is named only where the DNA matches it firmly. Clone size is shown for a subset of rows, as once, few, many or a class of expanded clone.

CDR3aa: CASSPFNYGYTF
CDR3nt: TGTGCCAGCAGTCCGTTTAACTATGGCTACACCTTC
v_gene: TRBV6-2/TRBV6-3
len: 12
j_gene: TRBJ1-2
d_gene: -
abundance: -

CDR3aa: CASSRDRYGYTF
CDR3nt: TGTGCCAGCAGTCGGGATCGCTATGGCTACACCTTC
v_gene: TRBV6-5
len: 12
j_gene: TRBJ1-2
d_gene: -
abundance: -

CDR3aa: CASSREFGEQFF
CDR3nt: TGTGCCAGCAGTAGAGAGTTCGGTGAGCAGTTCTTC
v_gene: TRBV28
len: 12
j_gene: TRBJ2-1
d_gene: -
abundance: -

CDR3aa: CASSLETPSYEQYF
CDR3nt: TGTGCCAGCAGCTTGGAGACACCTTCCTACGAGCAGTACTTC
v_gene: TRBV5-4
len: 14
j_gene: TRBJ2-7
d_gene: -
abundance: -

CDR3aa: CAWSRRGGNTEAFF
CDR3nt: TGTGCCTGGAGTCGACGGGGGGGGAACACTGAAGCTTTCTTT
v_gene: TRBV30
len: 14
j_gene: TRBJ1-1
d_gene: -
abundance: -

CDR3aa: CASSPKRGGVKNIQYF
CDR3nt: TGTGCCAGCAGCCCCAAGCGGGGGGGTGTCAAAAACATTCAGTACTTC
v_gene: TRBV9
len: 16
j_gene: TRBJ2-4
d_gene: TRBD2
abundance: once

CDR3aa: CASSLAFTEAFF
CDR3nt: TGTGCCAGCAGTTTAGCCTTTACTGAAGCTTTCTTT
v_gene: TRBV12-3/TRBV12-4
len: 12
j_gene: TRBJ1-1
d_gene: -
abundance: -

CDR3aa: CASSQRVSRTDTQYF
CDR3nt: TGCGCCAGCAGTCAACGGGTGTCGAGGACAGATACGCAGTATTTT
v_gene: TRBV23-1
len: 15
j_gene: TRBJ2-3
d_gene: -
abundance: -

CDR3aa: CASSVALGGDHTGELFF
CDR3nt: TGTGCCAGCAGCGTAGCGCTCGGGGGGGACCACACCGGGGAGCTGTTTTTT
v_gene: TRBV9
len: 17
j_gene: TRBJ2-2
d_gene: TRBD2
abundance: -

CDR3aa: CASSLGWTGATNEKLFF
CDR3nt: TGTGCCAGCAGCTTGGGGTGGACAGGTGCAACTAATGAAAAACTGTTTTTT
v_gene: TRBV5-8
len: 17
j_gene: TRBJ1-4
d_gene: TRBD1
abundance: -

CDR3aa: CASIEGSGVAGELFF
CDR3nt: TGTGCCAGTATCGAAGGTAGCGGGGTCGCCGGGGAGCTGTTTTTT
v_gene: TRBV19
len: 15
j_gene: TRBJ2-2
d_gene: TRBD2
abundance: -

CDR3aa: CASSLLDRVGSDTQYF
CDR3nt: TGTGCCAGCAGTTTATTGGACAGGGTAGGCTCAGATACGCAGTATTTT
v_gene: TRBV28
len: 16
j_gene: TRBJ2-3
d_gene: TRBD1
abundance: -

CDR3aa: CSVETRSTGQGFGYTF
CDR3nt: TGCAGCGTGGAAACTCGAAGTACAGGACAGGGGTTTGGCTACACCTTC
v_gene: TRBV29-1
len: 16
j_gene: TRBJ1-2
d_gene: TRBD1
abundance: -

CDR3aa: CAFSGTGNQPQHF
CDR3nt: TGTGCCTTCTCCGGGACAGGCAATCAGCCCCAGCATTTT
v_gene: TRBV30
len: 13
j_gene: TRBJ1-5
d_gene: TRBD1
abundance: -

CDR3aa: CASSQYGDTYEQYF
CDR3nt: TGTGCCAGCAGCCAATACGGGGATACCTACGAGCAGTACTTC
v_gene: TRBV3-1/TRBV3-2
len: 14
j_gene: TRBJ2-7
d_gene: -
abundance: -

CDR3aa: CASSFTGSETQYF
CDR3nt: TGTGCCAGCAGTTTCACAGGGTCGGAGACCCAGTACTTC
v_gene: TRBV27
len: 13
j_gene: TRBJ2-5
d_gene: -
abundance: -

CDR3aa: CASDGLAGVGYEQFF
CDR3nt: TGTGCCAGCGACGGACTAGCGGGAGTGGGGTATGAGCAGTTCTTC
v_gene: TRBV11-2
len: 15
j_gene: TRBJ2-1
d_gene: TRBD2
abundance: -

CDR3aa: CASSYGRVEETQYF
CDR3nt: TGTGCCAGCAGTTATGGCAGGGTAGAAGAGACCCAGTACTTC
v_gene: TRBV6-5
len: 14
j_gene: TRBJ2-5
d_gene: -
abundance: -